This T cell receptor (beta chain) was identified in a study of metastatic and nonmetastatic thyroid tumors. Germline V gene lookup returns CDR1 MDHEN and CDR2 SYDVKM. The CDR3 totals 14 residues. V was clipped by 5 bases and J by 5 bases, with 13 bases between them. All patients were treatment-naive before thyroid surgery. In the study's own analysis: The study's classifier, a distant-metastasis tool for papillary thyroid cancer, was built using CDR3 differences across clinicopathological groups. Using MiXCR, TCRdb re-called clones from the PCR reads. None of the V and J calls come from the authors' own analysis; TCRdb made them. Here the sample spans 6,000 or so clones, about 31% being singletons. In its sample, this clone was seen a few times. Its antigen is currently unknown. Study results and caveats: Compared with benign nodules, malignant thyroid tumors were reported to have significantly higher TCR beta diversity in both blood and tumor.

The clonotype originates from a female donor with papillary thyroid cancer or a benign thyroid nodule (not recorded which). Some clones in this sample may be carry-over from other donors' samples. Specimen: adjacent normal tissue. The chain recombines TRBV28 with TRBJ2-1; TRBD1 is a possible D gene (7 bases). The CDR3 is CASSAGQLNNEQFF. In DNA form, the CDR3 reads TGTGCCAGCAGTGCGGGACAGCTGAACAATGAGCAGTTCTTC.